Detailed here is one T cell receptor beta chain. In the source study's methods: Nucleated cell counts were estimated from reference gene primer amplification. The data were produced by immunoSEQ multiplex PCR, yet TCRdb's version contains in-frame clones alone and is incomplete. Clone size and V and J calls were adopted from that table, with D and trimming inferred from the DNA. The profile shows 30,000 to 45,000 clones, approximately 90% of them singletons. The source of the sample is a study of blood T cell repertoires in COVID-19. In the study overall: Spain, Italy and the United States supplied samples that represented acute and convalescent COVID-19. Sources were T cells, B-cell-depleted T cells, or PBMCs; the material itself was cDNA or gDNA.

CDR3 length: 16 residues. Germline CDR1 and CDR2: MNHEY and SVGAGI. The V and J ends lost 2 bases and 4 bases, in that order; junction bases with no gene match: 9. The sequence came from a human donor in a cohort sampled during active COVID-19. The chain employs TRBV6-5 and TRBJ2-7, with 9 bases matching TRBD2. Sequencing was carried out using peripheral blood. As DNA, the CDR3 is TGTGCCAGCAGTTACCCAAAAGCAGCGGGGGGTTACGAGCAGTACTTC. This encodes CASSYPKAAGGYEQYF.